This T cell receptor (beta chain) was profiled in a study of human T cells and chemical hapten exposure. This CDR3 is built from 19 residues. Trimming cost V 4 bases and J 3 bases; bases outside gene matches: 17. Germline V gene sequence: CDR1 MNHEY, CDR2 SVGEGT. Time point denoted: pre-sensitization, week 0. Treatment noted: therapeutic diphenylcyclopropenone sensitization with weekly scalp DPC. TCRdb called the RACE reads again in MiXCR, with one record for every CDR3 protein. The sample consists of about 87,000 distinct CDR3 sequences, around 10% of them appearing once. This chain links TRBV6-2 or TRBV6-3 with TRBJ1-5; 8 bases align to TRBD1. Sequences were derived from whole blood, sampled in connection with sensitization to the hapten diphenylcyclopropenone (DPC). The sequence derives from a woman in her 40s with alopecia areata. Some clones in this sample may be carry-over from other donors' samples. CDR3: CASSSRQGQLAGDNQPQHF. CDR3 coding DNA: TGTGCCAGCAGTTCCCGACAGGGGCAGTTAGCAGGGGACAATCAGCCCCAGCATTTT.